One TCR beta chain is described in this entry. The antigen is undetermined. The CDR3 length is 15 residues. V was clipped by 5 bases and J by 4 bases; unmatched bases: 8. Germline CDR1 LGHNA, CDR2 YSLEER. These data come from a study of early T cells in non-severe SARS-CoV-2 infection. Looking at the study overall: Alpha and beta chains were unpaired, from unsorted whole-blood bulk RNA.

Broader study findings: Missing private and CD4 specificities, VDJdb matching favored anti-spike CD8 responses.

Unique molecular identifiers (one per individual cDNA molecule) were attached. One entry per CDR3 protein, called by TCRdb with MiXCR from the 5' RACE reads. Of about 69,000 distinct CDR3 sequences in the sample, roughly 4.6% were seen once. The TCR comes from an adult who was a healthcare worker with PCR-confirmed SARS-CoV-2 infection or an uninfected control (not recorded which). The donor label of this sample is uncertain. Specimen: whole blood, collected at baseline. J is TRBJ2-1 and V is TRBV4-3, with 7 bases lining up with TRBD2. Here the CDR3 reads CASSAQRGQYNEQFF. CDR3 in DNA: TGCGCCAGCAGCGCGCAGCGGGGCCAGTACAATGAGCAGTTCTTC.